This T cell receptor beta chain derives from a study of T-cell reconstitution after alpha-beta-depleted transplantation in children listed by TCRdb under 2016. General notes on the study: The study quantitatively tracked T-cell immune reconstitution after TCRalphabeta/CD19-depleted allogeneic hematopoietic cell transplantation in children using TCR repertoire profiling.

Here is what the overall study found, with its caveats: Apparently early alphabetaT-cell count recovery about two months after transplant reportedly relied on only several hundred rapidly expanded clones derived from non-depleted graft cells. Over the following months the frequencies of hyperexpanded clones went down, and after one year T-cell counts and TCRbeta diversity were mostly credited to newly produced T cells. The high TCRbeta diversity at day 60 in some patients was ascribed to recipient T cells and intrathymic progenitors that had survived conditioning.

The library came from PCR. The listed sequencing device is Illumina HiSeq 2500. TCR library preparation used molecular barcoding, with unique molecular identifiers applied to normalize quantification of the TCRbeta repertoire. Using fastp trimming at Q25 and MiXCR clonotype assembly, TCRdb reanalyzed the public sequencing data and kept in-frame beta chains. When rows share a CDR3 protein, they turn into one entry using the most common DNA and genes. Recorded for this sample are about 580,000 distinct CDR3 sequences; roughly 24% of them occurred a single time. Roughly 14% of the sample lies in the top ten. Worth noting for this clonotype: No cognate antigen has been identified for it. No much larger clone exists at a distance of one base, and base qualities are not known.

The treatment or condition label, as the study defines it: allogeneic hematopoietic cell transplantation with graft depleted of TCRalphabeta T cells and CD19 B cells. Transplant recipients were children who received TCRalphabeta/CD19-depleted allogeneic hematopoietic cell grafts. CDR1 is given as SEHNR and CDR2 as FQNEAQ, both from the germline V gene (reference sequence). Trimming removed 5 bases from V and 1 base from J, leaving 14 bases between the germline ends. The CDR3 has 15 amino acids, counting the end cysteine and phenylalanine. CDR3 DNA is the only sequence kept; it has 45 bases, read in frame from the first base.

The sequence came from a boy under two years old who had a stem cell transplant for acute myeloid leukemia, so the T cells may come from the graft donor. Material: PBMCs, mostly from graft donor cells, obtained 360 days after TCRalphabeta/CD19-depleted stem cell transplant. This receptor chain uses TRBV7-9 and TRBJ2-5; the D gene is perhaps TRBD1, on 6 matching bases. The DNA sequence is TGTGCCAGCAGCCTCCGGGACATGGGCCAAGAGACCCAGTACTTC. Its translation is CASSLRDMGQETQYF. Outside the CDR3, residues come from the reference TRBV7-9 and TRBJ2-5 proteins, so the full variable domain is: DTGVSQNPRHKITKRGQNVTFRCDPISEHNRLYWYRQTLGQGPEFLTYFQNEAQLEKSRLLSDRFSAERPKGSFSTLEIQRTEQGDSAMYLCASSLRDMGQETQYFGPGTRLLVL.